This is a list of T cell receptor beta chains from one sample in a study of T cells after yellow fever vaccination. MiXCR, applied by TCRdb to the 5' RACE reads, yields one record per CDR3 protein. The repertoire holds over 300,000 distinct CDR3 sequences, with roughly 3.5% as singletons. The sample in question was PBMCs, obtained on the day of the yellow fever booster vaccination. The receptors were gathered from a man aged 18 to 35 who received the YFV17D yellow fever vaccine. CDR3s include the opening cysteine and the closing phenylalanine or tryptophan. The D gene is left open where the match is weak. The size entry is marked missing in some rows and otherwise reads once, few, many or a size class.

cdr3_nt cdr3_aa clone_size v_call d_call j_call
TGCGCCAGCAGTGAAGCTGGACACTCTTACGAGCAGTACTTC CASSEAGHSYEQYF many TRBV10-1 - TRBJ2-7
TGTGCCAGCAGCTTAGGGACAGGGGTTTTCTCACCCCTCCACTTT CASSLGTGVFSPLHF few TRBV7-6 TRBD1 TRBJ1-6
TGCGCCAGCAGAGAAAGGACTCTAAGCTCCTACAATGAGCAGTTCTTC CASRERTLSSYNEQFF many TRBV4-1 - TRBJ2-1
TGTGCCAGCAGCTTCGGGGGGACAGCTAGCACAGATACGCAGTATTTT CASSFGGTASTDTQYF many TRBV7-8 - TRBJ2-3
TGTGCCAGCAGCGGTGGCGGGGTGTCAGGAGATACGCAGTATTTT CASSGGGVSGDTQYF many TRBV7-9 - TRBJ2-3
TGTGCCACCAGTGATTTGGGGGCGGGAGCTTTCTTT CATSDLGAGAFF few TRBV24-1 - TRBJ1-1
TGTGCCAGCAGCCAAGATTCGAAGGGGACTAGTCGTTGGGGCCAGTACTTC CASSQDSKGTSRWGQYF few TRBV3-1 TRBD2 TRBJ2-5
TGTGCCAGCAGTGAAGGGAGACTTTTTAGCACAGATACGCAGTATTTT CASSEGRLFSTDTQYF many TRBV6-1 - TRBJ2-3
TGCGCCAGCAGCTTGGACAGGGGAAGTGGTGGCTACACCTTC CASSLDRGSGGYTF many TRBV5-1 TRBD1 TRBJ1-2
TGCAGCGTTGCCAGGGCTAGCAATCAGCCCCAGCATTTT CSVARASNQPQHF many TRBV29-1 - TRBJ1-5
TGTGCCACCACCGTTGGACAGGGATTTGCACCCCTCCACTTT CATTVGQGFAPLHF few TRBV15 TRBD1 TRBJ1-6
TGCGCCAGCAGCTTGTCTACTCCGCGGGACACCGGGGAGCTGTTTTTT CASSLSTPRDTGELFF many TRBV5-1 - TRBJ2-2
TGCGCCAGCAGCTTGCGTGGGGGCCCCTACAATGAGCAGTTCTTC CASSLRGGPYNEQFF few TRBV5-1 - TRBJ2-1
TGTGCCAGCAACGTTGCCCAGGGACGCTCGGGGGACGATACGCAGTATTTT CASNVAQGRSGDDTQYF - TRBV28 - TRBJ2-3
TGCGCCAGCAGCGTTACAGGGGATAATTCACCCCTCCACTTT CASSVTGDNSPLHF many TRBV5-1 TRBD1 TRBJ1-6
TGTGCCAGCAGCCAAGGCCACGGCTTCCAAGAGACCCAGTACTTC CASSQGHGFQETQYF many TRBV14 - TRBJ2-5
TGCGCCAGCAGTAATCTCGAGGGGGCCACAGATACGCAGTATTTT CASSNLEGATDTQYF many TRBV5-1 TRBD1 TRBJ2-3
TGTGCCAGCTCACCGGCTGGGGCAGGGGTGTTGTACGAGCAGTACTTC CASSPAGAGVLYEQYF many TRBV18 - TRBJ2-7
TGTGCCAGCAGGGACAGGGGGCGAAATGAAGCTTTCTTT CASRDRGRNEAFF few TRBV25-1 TRBD1 TRBJ1-1
TGTGCCAGCAGCCAAGGAGGGGCCTCCTACAATGAGCAGTTCTTC CASSQGGASYNEQFF few TRBV14 - TRBJ2-1
TGTGCCAGCAGCTTAGCTCCAGGGAATAATTCACCCCTCCACTTT CASSLAPGNNSPLHF few TRBV7-2 - TRBJ1-6
TGTGCCAGCAGCACGCAACTAGCGGTCCAAGAGACCCAGTACTTC CASSTQLAVQETQYF many TRBV7-9 TRBD2 TRBJ2-5
TGTGCCAGCAGTATCCCTAACACTGAAGCTTTCTTT CASSIPNTEAFF few TRBV12-3/TRBV12-4 - TRBJ1-1
TGTGCCAGCTCACGGGCGGACTCAAGGGAGCAGTTCTTC CASSRADSREQFF - TRBV18 - TRBJ2-1
TGCGCCAGCAGAGATCAGGGGGGCACTGAAGCTTTCTTT CASRDQGGTEAFF many TRBV5-1 TRBD1 TRBJ1-1
TGCGCCAGCAGCCCGGACAGGGGCTACAATGAGCAGTTCTTC CASSPDRGYNEQFF many TRBV2 TRBD1 TRBJ2-1
TGTGCCAGCAGCTTCGAAGAGACCCAGTACTTC CASSFEETQYF many TRBV5-1 - TRBJ2-5
TGTGCCAGCGTCACTAGCGGGGGGCCCTACAATGAGCAGTTCTTC CASVTSGGPYNEQFF many TRBV25-1 TRBD2 TRBJ2-1
TGCGCCAGCAGCTTCGTTCCGACTAGCGGCACAGATACGCAGTATTTT CASSFVPTSGTDTQYF - TRBV5-1 TRBD2 TRBJ2-3
TGTGCCAGCAGCTTACTAGCGGGGGCCCCAACCACAGATACGCAGTATTTT CASSLLAGAPTTDTQYF few TRBV7-8 TRBD2 TRBJ2-3
TGTGCCAGCAGCGTAGGGAAAGCTAACTATGGCTACACCTTC CASSVGKANYGYTF - TRBV9 - TRBJ1-2
TGTGCCAGCAACACGGTTGGGGGGGCGAACACCGGGGAGCTGTTTTTT CASNTVGGANTGELFF few TRBV5-6 TRBD2 TRBJ2-2
TGCGCCAGCAGCAAACAGGGTGTCCCCACCTACGAGCAGTACTTC CASSKQGVPTYEQYF - TRBV5-1 - TRBJ2-7
TGTGCCAGCACCGTAAGGGGGGAGGCTTTCTTC CASTVRGEAFF many TRBV28 - TRBJ2-1
TGTGCCAGCAGCCCACAATCCTCTAGCGGGGGGGCCTTTGGTGAGCAGTTCTTC CASSPQSSSGGAFGEQFF - TRBV7-2 TRBD2 TRBJ2-1
TGTGCCAGCAGCCCATTCGAGGGGAGCTCTGGAAACACCATATATTTT CASSPFEGSSGNTIYF many TRBV9 - TRBJ1-3
TGCAGTGCGAGAAGGGACTGGAACATTCAGTACTTC CSARRDWNIQYF - TRBV20-1 - TRBJ2-4
TGTGCCAGCGGGCCAACGAACACCGGGGAGCTGTTTTTT CASGPTNTGELFF few TRBV5-4 - TRBJ2-2
TGCAGTGCTAAACGGGGGGGCACAGATACGCAGTATTTT CSAKRGGTDTQYF many TRBV20-1 TRBD2 TRBJ2-3